This entry lists 2 T cell receptor beta chains sequenced from one sample in a study of blood T cell repertoires in COVID-19. The table came from immunoSEQ multiplex PCR; TCRdb's copy has only in-frame clones and leaves some out. The table has approximately 180,000 clones, about four fifths seen once; the top ten hold roughly 8.1%. Sequenced: peripheral blood. Receptors originate from a woman in her sixties or seventies with acute or convalescent COVID-19.

The gene calls are TRBV6-2 or TRBV6-3 and TRBJ2-7; D possibly corresponds to TRBD2 (6 bases). Per the germline V gene, CDR1 is MNHEY and CDR2 is SVGEGT. The CDR3 covers 16 residues. Trimming stripped 0 bases from V and 5 bases from J, with 17 bases between. In DNA, the CDR3 is TGTGCCAGCAGTTACTCGGACCGCGCGGGGAAACACGAGCAGTACTTC. It translates to CASSYSDRAGKHEQYF.

The rearrangement uses TRBV6-2 or TRBV6-3 and TRBJ2-5; possibly TRBD1 for D (6 bases). Per germline, CDR1 MNHEY and CDR2 SVGEGT. The CDR3 runs 14 residues. The V and J ends lost 2 bases and 7 bases respectively, with 14 bases between them. CDR3 DNA sequence: TGTGCCAGCAGTTACGGGTCGACAGGTGGGACCCAGTACTTC. Protein product: CASSYGSTGGTQYF.